This T cell receptor (beta chain) emerged from a study of blood T cell repertoires in COVID-19 (dated by TCRdb to the early 2020s). Regarding the research as a whole: Collaborator samples came from the United States, Italy and Spain and covered acute and convalescent phases of COVID-19. Samples were obtained from the ongoing ImmuneRACE study (first 160 participants) and from 1,254 subjects provided by 6 global collaborators. HLA class I and class II types, where available, came from metadata supplied by the sample provider rather than from assay-based typing. Nearly every sample came with metadata listing a de-identified subject ID, COVID-19 status, age in years and sex. The material from the prospective study consisted of cDNA or gDNA derived from T cells, B-cell-depleted T cells, or PBMCs. Subjects who had been exposed to COVID-19, were actively infected with it, or had recovered from it provided the deeply sampled blood TCRbeta repertoires that made up the dataset. The repertoires were released in a freely available public database meant as a resource for research on the immune response to SARS-CoV-2.

Participants in the prospective study were enrolled through a virtual design, were aged roughly 18 to 100 years, and lived in about two dozen United States geographic areas. In the prospective study, participants were assigned to cohorts based on the clinical history participants reported in a screening survey and a study questionnaire. For ImmuneRACE Cohort 3, a participant was defined as recovered based on two consecutive negative NP/OP PCR tests, clearance by a healthcare professional, or resolution of symptoms. Each participant in the prospective study had whole blood, serum and a nasopharyngeal or oropharyngeal swab collected by mobile phlebotomists. Additional blood draws and questionnaires over an approximately 2-month period could optionally be provided by prospective study participants. Before DNA extraction, blood samples from the prospective study were shipped at room temperature or frozen.

Notes on this clone: Its antigen remains undetermined. The record has no base qualities; no much larger clone is one base away.

What the authors observed across the whole study: Clinical and demographic metadata were provided uncurated, with the amount varying by source and participant.

The immunoSEQ Assay, a bias-controlled multiplex PCR, was used to amplify TCRbeta CDR3 regions from genomic DNA. Regarding the original processing steps: The number of nucleated cells in each sample was estimated by amplification of reference gene primers within the assay. Sequence reads were collapsed and filtered to measure the absolute abundance of every unique TCRbeta CDR3 rearrangement. For each sample, productive Simpson clonality was calculated as the square root of Simpson's diversity index over productive rearrangements. TCRdb took over this immuneACCESS table, retaining in-frame rearrangements with V and J assigned. Such tables are incomplete; in checked studies, under half of the missing clones stem from an unresolved V gene, and the remainder is unexplained. V, J and clone size were drawn from that table, and D and trimming were deduced from the DNA. This sample holds 150,000 to 200,000 clones; roughly 83% were observed only once. The ten largest clones add up to 10% to 15% of the sample.

The CDR3 goes from the cysteine to the phenylalanine over 13 residues. The sequence is cut down to CDR3 DNA, 39 bases in frame from base 1. CDR1 and CDR2, per the germline V gene, are MNHNS and SASEGT. The trim is 2 bases for V and 8 bases for J, with a gap of 9 bases between the germline ends. The sequence was collected from a woman in her fifties or sixties who had recovered from COVID-19. Sequences were obtained from PBMCs or T cells enriched from blood (not recorded which). The chain couples TRBV6-1 to TRBJ1-4; 5 matching bases give a weak D call of TRBD1. The DNA sequence follows: TGTGCCAGCAGTGAACAGGGTTTGGAAAAACTGTTTTTT. The resulting protein is CASSEQGLEKLFF.